This T cell receptor (beta chain) emerged from a study of blood T cell repertoires in COVID-19. In the study overall: Acute and convalescent COVID-19 specimens originated in the United States, Italy and Spain. PBMCs, B-cell-depleted T cells, or T cells provided the cDNA or gDNA that made up the material.

Concerning this clone: The same CDR3 can be traced to other DNA sequences in this sample.

The length of the CDR3 is 12 residues. Germline assignment: CDR1 SNHLY and CDR2 FYNNEI. V shed 6 bases and J shed 6 bases, with 10 bases lying between them. Clones were read by immunoSEQ multiplex PCR, and TCRdb kept only the in-frame ones, dropping some. The data hold approximately 400,000 clones, with around 87% observed a single time. Cohorts were determined from participant-reported clinical history. V usage is TRBV2 and J usage is TRBJ2-3; weak D call: TRBD2 (7 bases). The sequenced sample consisted of PBMCs or T cells enriched from blood (not recorded which). The receptor was isolated from a man under 40 who had recovered from COVID-19. The CDR3 here is CASRAGADTQYF. Written as DNA, the CDR3 is TGTGCCAGCAGGGCGGGGGCGGATACGCAGTATTTT.